This T cell receptor (beta chain) was retrieved from a study of CD8+ T cells in alopecia areata. The wider study: Treated patients received oral tofacitinib, 5 to 10 mg twice daily. Severity scores in treated patients reflected the percentage of scalp affected.

Extracted from the samples, RNA was reverse transcribed into cDNA to serve as the sequencing template. The method was immunoSEQ multiplex PCR; TCRdb's version includes in-frame clones alone and lacks a portion of them. The table records roughly 180,000 clones, about three fifths of them present only once. With respect to this clone: Its target is not known.

Trimming cost V 1 base and J 3 bases, with 8 bases left between them. Germline assignment: CDR1 SGHTA and CDR2 FQGNSA. The CDR3 runs 14 residues. The sample's treatment: oral pan-JAK inhibitor, 5-10 mg twice daily. Peripheral blood samples and lesional scalp punch biopsies were obtained from alopecia areata patients. Study findings and constraints: Resident alphabeta T-cell populations of normal skin are likewise subject to sequencing in scalp samples.

The chain carries TRBV7-2 and TRBJ2-3; D is unclear. This clonotype originated in a human donor with alopecia areata. Sequences were derived from CD4+ T cells sorted from blood, sampled at week 4, from a patient treated with tofacitinib. CDR3 bases: TGTGCCAGCAGCTTAGTCAGCGCAACAGATACGCAGTATTTT. This codes for CASSLVSATDTQYF.